This TCR beta chain stems from a study of T cells in Graves' hyperthyroidism and ophthalmopathy. Whole-study context: Pretreatment peripheral blood was obtained at initial diagnosis.

Concerning this clonotype: The antigen remains unidentified.

General study points: In validation, the model predicted ophthalmopathy. These predictions came a median about 6.5 months before onset.

Germline CDR1 and CDR2: DFQATT and SNEGSKA (reference sequence). This CDR3 has 16 amino acids. The V gene lost 4 bases and the J gene lost 3 bases, with 18 bases spanning the gap. Each diagnosis was grounded in clinical symptoms, serum thyroxine and TRAb, thyroid ultrasound, and orbital computed tomography. Fresh peripheral blood, roughly 10 ml, was the source of the PBMCs. What was amplified from RNA transcripts were TCR beta CDR3 regions. The study used the HTBI primer set for a first-round RT-PCR of the TCR CDR3. TCRdb fed the multiplex PCR reads into MiXCR, producing one record per CDR3 protein. The table shows 500,000 to 800,000 distinct CDR3 sequences, with roughly 15% occurring only once.

The chain is built from TRBV20-1 and TRBJ2-2; D is tentatively TRBD1 or TRBD2 (6 bases each). The sequenced material came from blood. The sequence was obtained from a woman in her fifties or sixties with Graves' ophthalmopathy. This CDR3 is CSATLHSGAHTGELFF. CDR3 nucleotides: TGCAGTGCTACCCTCCACTCGGGGGCTCACACCGGGGAGCTGTTTTTT.